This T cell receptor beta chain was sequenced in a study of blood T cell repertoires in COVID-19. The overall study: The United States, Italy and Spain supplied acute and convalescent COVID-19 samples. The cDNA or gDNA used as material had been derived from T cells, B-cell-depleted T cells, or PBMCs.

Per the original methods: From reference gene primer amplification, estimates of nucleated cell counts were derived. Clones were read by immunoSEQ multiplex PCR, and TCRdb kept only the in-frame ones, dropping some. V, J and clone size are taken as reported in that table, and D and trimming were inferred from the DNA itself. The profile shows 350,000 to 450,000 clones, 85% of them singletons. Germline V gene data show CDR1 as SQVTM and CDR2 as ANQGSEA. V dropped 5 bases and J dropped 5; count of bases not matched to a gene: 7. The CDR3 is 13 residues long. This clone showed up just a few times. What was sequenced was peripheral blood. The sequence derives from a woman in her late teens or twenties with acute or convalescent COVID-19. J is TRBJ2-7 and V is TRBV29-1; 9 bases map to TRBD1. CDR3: CSVTGTGLDEQYF. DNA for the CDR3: TGCAGCGTTACCGGGACAGGGCTCGACGAGCAGTACTTC.